A selection of T cell receptor beta chains follows, all from one sample in a study of OX40 agonist ivuxolimab in advanced cancers. Libraries were prepared by immunoSEQ multiplex PCR; TCRdb keeps only in-frame clonotypes and omits some of them. Of about 90,000 clones in the sample, about 89% were seen once. The specimen comprised CD4+ or CD8+ T cells sorted from blood, sampled in a trial of the OX40 agonist ivuxolimab. The receptors derive from an adult with an advanced solid tumor such as melanoma, head and neck, liver or kidney cancer. Both conserved end residues are part of each CDR3. Each record gives: D gene, clone size, J gene, V gene, CDR3 protein, CDR3 DNA. The D gene is left open where the match is weak. Size is stated for part of the rows, as once, few or many counts, or as a class when the clone is expanded.

. | once | TRBJ2-7 | TRBV27 | CASSPNQYEQYF | TGTGCCAGCAGTCCAAACCAGTACGAGCAGTACTTC
TRBD2 | once | TRBJ2-3 | TRBV5-1 | CASSSWREADTQYF | TGCGCCAGCAGCTCGTGGCGGGAGGCAGATACGCAGTATTTT
. | . | TRBJ2-5 | TRBV11-2 | CASSPRTGLQETQYF | TGTGCCAGCAGCCCCCGAACCGGGCTGCAAGAGACCCAGTACTTC
. | . | TRBJ2-7 | TRBV6-5 | CASSYAGAYEQYF | TGTGCCAGCAGTTACGCAGGAGCCTACGAGCAGTACTTC
. | . | TRBJ1-5 | TRBV6-6 | CASSYSERQPQHF | TGTGCCAGCAGTTACTCGGAGAGACAGCCCCAGCATTTT
TRBD2 | . | TRBJ2-7 | TRBV6-6 | CASSYPGTTNYEQYF | TGTGCCAGCAGTTACCCCGGGACTACCAACTACGAGCAGTACTTC
. | . | TRBJ2-7 | TRBV30 | CAWSPGPPYEQYF | TGTGCCTGGAGTCCAGGGCCTCCCTACGAGCAGTACTTC
TRBD2 | . | TRBJ2-2 | TRBV10-2 | CATPREGLNTGELFF | TGCGCCACCCCCCGGGAGGGTTTGAACACCGGGGAGCTGTTTTTT
TRBD2 | . | TRBJ2-2 | TRBV6-1 | CASSESLAGGGELFF | TGTGCCAGCAGTGAATCGCTAGCGGGAGGGGGGGAGCTGTTTTTT
TRBD1 | . | TRBJ2-1 | TRBV11-3 | CASSLAGTGVNEQFF | TGTGCCAGCAGCTTGGCCGGGACAGGGGTCAATGAGCAGTTCTTC
. | once | TRBJ2-7 | TRBV7-9 | CASSLVDSEQYF | TGTGCCAGCAGCTTAGTGGACAGCGAGCAGTACTTC
TRBD1 | few | TRBJ2-7 | TRBV30 | CACIGQGYEQYF | TGTGCCTGCATTGGACAGGGTTACGAGCAGTACTTC
TRBD1 | . | TRBJ2-7 | TRBV4-1 | CASRPTPGQGTYEQYF | TGCGCCAGCAGACCCACTCCGGGACAGGGTACCTACGAGCAGTACTTC
. | . | TRBJ2-7 | TRBV20-1 | CSATDSPEQYF | TGCAGTGCTACGGACTCGCCCGAGCAGTACTTC
TRBD1 | . | TRBJ2-6 | TRBV28 | CASTPLGQGGKGANVLTF | TGTGCCAGCACCCCTCTTGGACAGGGGGGTAAGGGGGCCAACGTCCTGACTTTC
. | . | TRBJ1-4 | TRBV5-1 | CASSLDRKLFF | TGCGCCAGCAGCTTGGACCGAAAACTGTTTTTT
. | . | TRBJ1-6 | TRBV10-3 | CAISGKTGNSPLHF | TGTGCCATCAGTGGAAAAACAGGGAATTCACCCCTCCACTTT
. | . | TRBJ2-7 | TRBV19 | CASSFGSLYEQYF | TGTGCCAGTAGTTTCGGCAGCCTCTACGAGCAGTACTTC
. | . | TRBJ2-3 | TRBV29-1 | CSVGGAGGTDTQYF | TGCAGCGTTGGGGGGGCTGGCGGCACAGATACGCAGTATTTT
. | . | TRBJ2-7 | TRBV7-8 | CASSLDYEQYF | TGTGCCAGCAGCTTAGACTACGAGCAGTACTTC
. | . | TRBJ1-1 | TRBV5-4 | CASSSAAMNTEAFF | TGTGCCAGCAGCTCAGCTGCTATGAACACTGAAGCTTTCTTT
. | . | TRBJ2-7 | TRBV5-1 | CASSSIQSSEGGSYEQYF | TGCGCCAGCAGCTCGATCCAAAGCTCGGAGGGTGGATCCTACGAGCAGTACTTC
. | . | TRBJ1-1 | TRBV30 | CAWSEGNTEAFF | TGTGCCTGGAGTGAAGGGAACACTGAAGCTTTCTTT
. | . | TRBJ1-6 | TRBV27 | CASSSGTGSPLHF | TGTGCCAGCAGTTCAGGGACGGGTTCACCCCTCCACTTT
TRBD1 | . | TRBJ2-7 | TRBV29-1 | CSVYRGNEQYF | TGCAGCGTGTACAGGGGAAACGAGCAGTACTTC
. | . | TRBJ1-2 | TRBV18 | CASSPPASPDYGYTF | TGTGCCAGCTCACCACCGGCCAGCCCGGACTATGGCTACACCTTC
. | . | TRBJ1-5 | TRBV30 | CAWSPAGNQPQHF | TGTGCCTGGAGTCCTGCGGGTAATCAGCCCCAGCATTTT
. | . | TRBJ2-7 | TRBV28 | CASSYRGPESYEQYF | TGTGCCAGCAGTTATAGGGGCCCGGAGTCCTACGAGCAGTACTTC
. | . | TRBJ1-1 | TRBV29-1 | CSVEYVTEAFF | TGCAGCGTTGAATATGTCACTGAAGCTTTCTTT
. | . | TRBJ2-5 | TRBV10-3 | CAISGTDSQETQYF | TGTGCCATCAGTGGAACCGACAGTCAAGAGACCCAGTACTTC
. | . | TRBJ1-2 | TRBV5-4 | CASRSTADNYGYTF | TGTGCCAGCCGGTCTACAGCCGACAACTATGGCTACACCTTC
. | . | TRBJ2-3 | TRBV19 | CASSGGVAQYF | TGTGCCAGTAGTGGAGGGGTGGCGCAGTATTTT
. | . | TRBJ1-1 | TRBV6-5 | CASSRTRGRDTEAFF | TGTGCCAGCAGCCGAACCAGGGGAAGGGACACTGAAGCTTTCTTT
. | . | TRBJ2-3 | TRBV7-9 | CASSSEFLDSFTDTQYF | TGTGCCAGCAGCTCCGAGTTTTTGGACAGCTTCACAGATACGCAGTATTTT
TRBD2 | . | TRBJ2-1 | TRBV27 | CASSFTASGLYNEQFF | TGTGCCAGCAGTTTCACGGCTAGCGGGTTGTACAATGAGCAGTTCTTC
. | once | TRBJ1-1 | TRBV7-6 | CASSFGWPTEAFF | TGTGCCAGCAGCTTTGGGTGGCCGACTGAAGCTTTCTTT
TRBD2 | . | TRBJ2-5 | TRBV5-1 | CASAGGRVRDQYF | TGCGCCAGCGCGGGAGGAAGGGTAAGGGACCAGTACTTC
TRBD2 | . | TRBJ2-3 | TRBV5-8 | CASSPTSGGPNTQYF | TGTGCCAGCAGCCCGACTAGCGGGGGCCCCAATACGCAGTATTTT
. | . | TRBJ1-2 | TRBV7-3 | CASSPQGDYGYTF | TGTGCCAGCAGCCCACAGGGAGATTATGGCTACACCTTC
. | . | TRBJ2-3 | TRBV6-6 | CASRYLATSTDTQYF | TGTGCCAGCAGATACCTAGCAACGAGCACAGATACGCAGTATTTT
. | . | TRBJ1-4 | TRBV28 | CASSFSEAVNEKLFF | TGTGCCAGCAGTTTCAGCGAGGCCGTTAATGAAAAACTGTTTTTT
. | . | TRBJ2-3 | TRBV27 | CASSLIVSATDTQYF | TGTGCCAGCAGTTTGATAGTAAGTGCCACAGATACGCAGTATTTT
. | . | TRBJ2-2 | TRBV7-6 | CASSLVTNTGELFF | TGTGCCAGCAGCTTAGTTACGAACACCGGGGAGCTGTTTTTT